This T cell receptor (beta chain) derives from a study of T cells in Graves' hyperthyroidism and ophthalmopathy. The germline gives CDR1 LGHNA, CDR2 YNFKEQ. This CDR3 comprises 17 residues. V lost 0 bases, J lost 6 bases, and 9 bases stayed unmatched. TCR beta CDR3 sequences were amplified from RNA transcripts. When the TCR CDR3 underwent first-round RT-PCR, the HTBI primer set was used. A single record per CDR3 protein comes from TCRdb applying MiXCR to the multiplex PCR reads. The table includes a few hundred thousand distinct CDR3 sequences, around 13% detected once. The TCR sequence derives from a woman aged 40 to 49 with Graves' hyperthyroidism. Material: blood. This rearrangement joins TRBV4-2 to TRBJ2-1; TRBD2 aligns across 9 bases. The CDR3 protein is CASSQEGLAGLGNEQFF. The CDR3 DNA is TGTGCCAGCAGCCAAGAAGGCCTAGCGGGACTGGGCAATGAGCAGTTCTTC.